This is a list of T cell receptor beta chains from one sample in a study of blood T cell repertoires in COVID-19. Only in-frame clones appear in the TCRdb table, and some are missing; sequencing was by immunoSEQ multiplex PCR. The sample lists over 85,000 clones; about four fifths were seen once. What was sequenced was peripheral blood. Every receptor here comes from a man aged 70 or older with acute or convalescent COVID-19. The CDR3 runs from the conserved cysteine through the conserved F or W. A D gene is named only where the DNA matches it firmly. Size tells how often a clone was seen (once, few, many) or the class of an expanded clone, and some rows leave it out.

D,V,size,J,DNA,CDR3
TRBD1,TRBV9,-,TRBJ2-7,TGTGCCAGCAGCAAAACCGGGACAGGGGGGGTCGAGCAGTACTTC,CASSKTGTGGVEQYF
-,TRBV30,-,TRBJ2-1,TGTGCCTGGAGTGTAGAGGCACCCGTGAAGAACAATGAGCAGTTCTTC,CAWSVEAPVKNNEQFF
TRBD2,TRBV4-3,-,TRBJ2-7,TGCGCCAGCAGCTTTGTTCGGGAGGAACTGGAGCAGTACTTC,CASSFVREELEQYF
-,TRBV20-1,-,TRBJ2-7,TGCAGTGCTAGCAGGGTCAGGGAGCAGTACTTC,CSASRVREQYF
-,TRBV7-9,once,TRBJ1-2,TGTGCCAGCAGCAAACAGGACAGTGGCTACACCTTC,CASSKQDSGYTF
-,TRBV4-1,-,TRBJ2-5,TGCGCCAGCAGCAAGGGGGGGGTCCTCCAAGAGACCCAGTACTTC,CASSKGGVLQETQYF
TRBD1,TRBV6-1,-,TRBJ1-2,TGTGCCAGCAGTGAAGCCCTGGGACAGGCTGGGGATGGCTACACCTTC,CASSEALGQAGDGYTF
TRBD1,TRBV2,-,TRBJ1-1,TGTGCCAGCTATAAGGGACAGCTCCTGGTTAAAGCTTTCTTT,CASYKGQLLVKAFF
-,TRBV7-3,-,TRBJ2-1,TGTGCCAGCAGCCATGACTACGACAATGAGCAGTTCTTC,CASSHDYDNEQFF
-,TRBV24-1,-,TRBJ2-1,TGTGCCATCATATTTAAGAGCTCCTACAATGAGCAGTTCTTC,CAIIFKSSYNEQFF
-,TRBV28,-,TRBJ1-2,TGTGCCAGCAGTTTTTATGCCAGGGTCCCCTATGGCTACACCTTC,CASSFYARVPYGYTF
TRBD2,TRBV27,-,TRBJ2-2,TGTGCCAGCACCCCCGGGGCTAGCGGGAGCTCCGGGGAGCTGTTTTTT,CASTPGASGSSGELFF
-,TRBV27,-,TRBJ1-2,TGTGCCAGCAGTCTCCCGGACAGCTACTACACCTTC,CASSLPDSYYTF